Below, 3 T cell receptor beta chains from the same sample are listed, as sequenced in a study of shared clonotypes between healthy human individuals. In the naive CD8 group, cells lacked CD45RO and were positively selected for CCR7, so terminally differentiated effector memory CD45RA+ cells were left out. Only in-frame clones appear in the TCRdb table, and some are missing; sequencing was by immunoSEQ multiplex PCR. The data show approximately 2,000,000 clones, about 94% seen once. Sequencing was carried out using naive CD8+ T cells from PBMCs. The receptors stem from a man aged 18-30 years in good health. Some clones in this sample may be carry-over from other donors' samples.

The V gene is TRBV30, the J gene TRBJ1-1; tentatively, D is TRBD1 (5 bases). Germline loops: CDR1 GTSNPN, CDR2 SVGIG (reference sequence). The CDR3 has 13 residues. With 5 bases removed from V and 4 bases from J, the gap between germline ends came to 14 bases. The chain's CDR3 is CAWVQRRGTEAFF. The CDR3 nucleotides are TGTGCCTGGGTCCAGAGGAGGGGCACTGAAGCTTTCTTT.

The chain carries TRBV4-1 and TRBJ1-5; 7 positions agree with TRBD1. CDR3 size: 15 residues. Trimming took 6 bases from V and 7 from J; bases not matched to a gene: 12. Germline CDR1 reads MGHRA; CDR2 reads YSYEKL. The CDR3 region is CASSPALKGAQPQHF. In DNA form, the CDR3 reads TGCGCCAGCAGTCCCGCTCTAAAGGGGGCACAGCCCCAGCATTTT.

The chain joins TRBV28 to TRBJ1-3; a weak D match, TRBD1 (5 bases). Germline lookup yields CDR1 MDHEN and CDR2 SYDVKM. The CDR3 sequence is 15 residues long. Trimming removed 4 bases from V and 2 bases from J, with 12 bases in between. The CDR3 is CASSSLRGAGNTIYF. In nucleotides, the CDR3 is TGTGCCAGCAGTTCGCTACGGGGGGCTGGAAACACCATATATTTT.